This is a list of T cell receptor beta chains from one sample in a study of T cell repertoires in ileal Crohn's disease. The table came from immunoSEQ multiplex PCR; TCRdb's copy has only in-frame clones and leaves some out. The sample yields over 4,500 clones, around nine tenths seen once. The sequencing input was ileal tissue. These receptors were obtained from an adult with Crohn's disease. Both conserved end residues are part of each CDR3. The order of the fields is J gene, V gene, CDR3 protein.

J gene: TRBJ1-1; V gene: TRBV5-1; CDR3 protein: CASSPDLGMNTEAFF
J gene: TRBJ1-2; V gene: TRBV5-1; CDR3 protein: CASSYGGDYGYTF
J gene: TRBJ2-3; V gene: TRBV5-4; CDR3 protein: CASSLAGLAGVDTQYF
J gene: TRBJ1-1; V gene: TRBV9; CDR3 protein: CASSPDPRAEAFF
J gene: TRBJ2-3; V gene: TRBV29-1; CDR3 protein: CSVAVASHTDTQYF
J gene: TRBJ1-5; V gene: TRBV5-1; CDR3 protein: CASRITDNQPQHF
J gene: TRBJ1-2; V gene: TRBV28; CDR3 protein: CASSLTGYYGYTF
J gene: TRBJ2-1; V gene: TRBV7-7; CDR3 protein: CASSSLRTGINEQFF
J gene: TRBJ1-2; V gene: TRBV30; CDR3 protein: CAWNLRTASINYGYTF
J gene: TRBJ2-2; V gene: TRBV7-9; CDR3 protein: CASSQGGGAGGELFF
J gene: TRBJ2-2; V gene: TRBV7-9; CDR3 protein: CASSLDTGELFF
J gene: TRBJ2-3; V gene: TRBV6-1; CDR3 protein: CASSGDRGRGTDTQYF
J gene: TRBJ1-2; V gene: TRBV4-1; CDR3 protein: CASSPPDGGIYGYTF
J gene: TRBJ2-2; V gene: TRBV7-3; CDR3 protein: CASSLRSTGELFF
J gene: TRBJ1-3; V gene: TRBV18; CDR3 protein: CASSPLDRITSGNTIYF
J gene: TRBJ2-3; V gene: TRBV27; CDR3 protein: CASSHGTSGATDTQYF
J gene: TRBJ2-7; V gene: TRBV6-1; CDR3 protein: CASSELRHLRGNSYEQYF
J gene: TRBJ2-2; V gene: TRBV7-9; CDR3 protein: CASGQVETGELFF
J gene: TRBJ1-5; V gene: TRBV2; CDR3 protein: CASSPLNQPQHF